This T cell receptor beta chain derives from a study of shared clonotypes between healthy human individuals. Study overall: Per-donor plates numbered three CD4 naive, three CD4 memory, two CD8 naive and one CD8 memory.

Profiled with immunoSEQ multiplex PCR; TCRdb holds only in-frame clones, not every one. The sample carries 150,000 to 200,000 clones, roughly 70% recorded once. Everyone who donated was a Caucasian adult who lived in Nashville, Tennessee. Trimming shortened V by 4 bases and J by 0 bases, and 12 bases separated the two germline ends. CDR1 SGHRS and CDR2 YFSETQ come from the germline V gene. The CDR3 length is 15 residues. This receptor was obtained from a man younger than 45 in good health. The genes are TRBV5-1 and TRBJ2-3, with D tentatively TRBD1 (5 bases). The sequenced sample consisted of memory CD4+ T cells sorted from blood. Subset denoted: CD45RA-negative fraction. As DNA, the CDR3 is TGCGCCAGCAGCCCGACAGTTCCAAGCACAGATACGCAGTATTTT. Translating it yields CASSPTVPSTDTQYF.